This T cell receptor (beta chain) was recorded in a study of blood T cell repertoires in COVID-19. Participants had their cohort set by participant-reported clinical history. Generated by immunoSEQ multiplex PCR, the TCRdb table keeps only in-frame clones and is missing some. The sample yields about 250,000 clones, 80% to 90% seen once. The CDR3 has 13 amino acids. CDR1 is GTSNPN and CDR2 is SVGIG in the germline V gene (reference sequence). V shed 3 bases and J 5 bases; nucleotides not matched to a gene: 5. This TCR was recovered from a man between 40 and 49 years old who had recovered from COVID-19. The chain joins TRBV30 to TRBJ2-5, with 8 bases matching TRBD2. The sequenced material came from PBMCs or T cells enriched from blood (not recorded which). CDR3 sequence reads: CAWSGGAMETQYF. Here the CDR3 DNA reads TGTGCCTGGAGCGGGGGGGCCATGGAGACCCAGTACTTC. The full variable domain, its missing parts supplied by reference TRBV30 and TRBJ2-5, is SQTIHQWPATLVQPVGSPLSLECTVEGTSNPNLYWYRQAAGRGLQLLFYSVGIGQISSEVPQNLSASRPQDRQFILSSKKLLLSDSGFYLCAWSGGAMETQYFGPGTRLLVL.